The 30 T cell receptor delta chains below come from one sample, sequenced in a study of Vγ9Vδ2 T cells in congenital toxoplasmosis. Template-switch reverse transcription used TRGC- and TRDC-specific primers together in a single tube. The TRGC primer was designed to bind both TRGC1 and TRGC2 constant genes. TCRdb fed the reads to CATT. Here the sample spans 700 to 900 delta-chain clones, approximately 46% being singletons. Source material: gamma-delta T cells from blood. These receptors came from a child under 10 years old born to a mother with Toxoplasma gondii infection during pregnancy, either congenitally infected or uninfected (not recorded which).

Note on this clone: The protein in TCRdb stems from a much larger clone and differs at residue 4 from this DNA's translation, likely a read error; here the protein is translated from the DNA. The chain has TRDV2 and TRDJ3, with 8 bases aligning to TRDD3. TCRdb does not report a J gene; here it was assigned by matching the DNA to germline references. The CDR3 length is 20 residues. CDR1 GEAIGNYY and CDR2 EKD come from the germline V gene. Trimming took 4 bases from V and 2 from J; bases not matched to a gene: 15. For the CDR3, the DNA is TGTGCCTGTGAGACACTAGGAGGGATACGTAGGCCCTGGGACACCCGACAGATGTTTTTC. Protein product: CACETLGGIRRPWDTRQMFF.

By share, this clone ranks as large (0.1 to 1%). Within the sample, other DNA sequences also encode this same CDR3. The V gene is TRDV2, the J gene TRDJ1; 13 nucleotides match TRDD3. The CDR3 sequence is 15 residues long. V was clipped by 3 bases and J by 1 base; unmatched bases: 1. The germline gives CDR1 GEAIGNYY, CDR2 EKD. The CDR3 DNA follows: TGTGCCTGTGACTACTGGGGGATACGCACCGATAAACTCATCTTT. It translates to CACDYWGIRTDKLIF.

This clone is labeled medium-sized. The rearrangement joins TRDV2 to TRDJ1, with 10 bases matching TRDD3. The CDR3 totals 14 residues. Germline trimming cut 3 bases from V and 5 bases from J; bases unmatched to any gene: 5. Looked up from germline, CDR1 is GEAIGNYY and CDR2 is EKD. The CDR3 spells CACDYWGIMDKLIF. CDR3 DNA sequence: TGTGCCTGTGACTACTGGGGGATTATGGATAAACTCATCTTT.

This clone was observed a handful of times. This likely came from a read error, as a far larger clone is one base away. Other DNA sequences in the sample encode the same CDR3. The J gene is TRDJ1, the V gene TRDV3, with D perhaps TRDD3 (6 bases). No J gene was available from TCRdb, and it was assigned here by a germline match of the DNA. The CDR3 runs to 17 residues. Deletions cut 2 bases from V and 0 bases from J, with 22 bases between. Germline CDR1 is TVYSNPD and CDR2 is GDNSRS (reference sequence). This chain's CDR3 is CAFSSRPGGTYTDKLIF. In nucleotides, the CDR3 is TGTGCCTTTTCTTCCCGGCCCGGGGGAACGTACACCGATAAACTCATCTTT.

A note on this clone: This probably arose from a read error, given a far larger clone one base away. The chain links TRDV2 to TRDJ3, with 11 bases identical to TRDD3. TCRdb records no J gene; here it was assigned by comparing the DNA to germline. The CDR3 has 18 amino acids. Germline values: CDR1 GEAIGNYY, CDR2 EKD. Losses at the gene ends were 4 bases for V and 0 bases for J; bases not matched to a gene: 4. CDR3 sequence reads: CACENTGGYSWDTRQMFF. For the CDR3, the DNA is TGTGCCTGTGAAAATACTGGGGGATACTCCTGGGACACCCGACAGATGTTTTTC.

The table lists this clone with a few counts. A far larger clone is just one base off, so this is likely a read error. J is TRDJ1 and V is TRDV2, with 8 bases fitting TRDD3. This CDR3 region has 14 residues. Germline CDR1 and CDR2: GEAIGNYY and EKD. CDR3 sequence: CACDTLGDTYKLIF. In nucleotides, the CDR3 is TGTGCCTGTGACACGCTGGGGGACACCTATAAACTCATCTTT.

A note on this clone: TCRdb pairs this DNA with a much larger clone's protein that differs at residue 7, likely a read error; the protein shown was translated from the DNA. The gene calls are TRDV2 and TRDJ3; TRDD3 aligns across 8 bases. TCRdb supplies no J gene; here it was assigned by aligning the nucleotide sequence to germline. The germline V gene has CDR1 GEAIGNYY and CDR2 EKD. V dropped 1 base and J dropped 2; count of bases not matched to a gene: 12. The CDR3 loop spans 20 amino acids. CDR3: CACDTLRGIRRPWDTRQMFF. As DNA, the CDR3 is TGTGCCTGTGACACACTAAGAGGGATACGTAGGCCCTGGGACACCCGACAGATGTTTTTC.

The chain employs TRDV2 and TRDJ1; TRDD3 aligns across 9 bases. Germline matching of the DNA provided the J gene here, since TCRdb leaves it blank. Germline-derived CDR1 and CDR2 are GEAIGNYY and EKD. This CDR3 spans 18 amino acids. Trimming took 2 bases from V and 0 from J; bases not matched to a gene: 12. In DNA, the CDR3 is TGTGCCTGTGACAGTCTTACTGGGGGAACCCCGTACACCGATAAACTCATCTTT. Translation: CACDSLTGGTPYTDKLIF.

Comments on this clone: A far larger clone lies a single base away; this is likely a read error. This specimen includes other DNA sequences encoding the same CDR3. The V and J genes are TRDV2 and TRDJ2, with 12 bases matching TRDD3. TCRdb carries no J gene annotation; the J gene was assigned here by matching the DNA with germline. V dropped 2 bases and J dropped 5; count of bases not matched to a gene: 2. Germline CDR1 is GEAIGNYY and CDR2 is EKD. CDR3 length: 15 residues. The CDR3 here is CACDILGDTTAQLFF. The CDR3 DNA reads TGTGCCTGTGACATACTGGGGGATACAACAGCACAACTCTTCTTT.

A note on this clone: A far larger clone is a single base away, which makes a read error likely. Other DNA sequences of this sample code for an identical CDR3. The chain links TRDV2 to TRDJ1; 11 nucleotides align to TRDD3. No J segment appears in TCRdb, so it was assigned here by matching the sequence to germline. Germline lookup yields CDR1 GEAIGNYY and CDR2 EKD. The CDR3 contains 18 residues. CDR3 amino acids: CACDGVGGYGVDTDKLIF. The DNA of the CDR3 is TGTGCCTGTGACGGGGTTGGGGGATACGGAGTAGACACAGATAAACTCATCTTT.

With respect to this clone: This likely reflects a read error, since a far larger clone is one base away. The rearrangement uses TRDV2 and TRDJ1; 7 bases are shared with TRDD3. From germline, CDR1 is GEAIGNYY and CDR2 EKD. The trim removed 0 bases at V and 2 bases at J, leaving 11 bases unmatched. The CDR3 extends over 17 amino acids. CDR3 residues: CACDTLPGGYETDKLIF. DNA of the CDR3: TGTGCCTGTGACACCCTCCCTGGAGGATACGAAACCGATAAACTCATCTTT.

This clone was found a few times. A far larger clone lies a single base away; this is likely a read error. The chain recombines TRDV1 with TRDJ1; 10 nucleotides match TRDD3. V shed 3 bases and J 6 bases; nucleotides not matched to a gene: 22. The germline CDR1 and CDR2 sequences are TSWWSYY and QGS. The CDR3 has 20 amino acids. CDR3 amino acids: CALGDQGILPHWGITYKLIF. The CDR3 bases are TGTGCTCTTGGGGATCAAGGAATCCTCCCCCACTGGGGGATTACCTATAAACTCATCTTT.

On this clone: A far bigger clonotype differs at one base, so this is likely a read error. The same CDR3 arises from other DNA sequences in this sample as well. The rearrangement uses TRDV2 and TRDJ3; 10 bases are a match to TRDD3. TCRdb supplies no J gene; here it was assigned by aligning the nucleotide sequence to germline. Germline V gives CDR1 GEAIGNYY, CDR2 EKD. V lost 3 bases and J lost 3; bases outside the gene matches: 7. This CDR3 is built from 18 residues. DNA for the CDR3: TGTGCCTGTGACTACTGGGGGATTAGAAGCTGGGACACCCGACAGATGTTTTTC. It encodes CACDYWGIRSWDTRQMFF.

Concerning this clone itself: A read error is the likely source, as a far larger clone sits one nucleotide away. The chain links TRDV2 to TRDJ3; the match to TRDD3 covers 12 bases. No J gene was available from TCRdb, and it was assigned here by a germline match of the DNA. With V trimmed by 0 bases and J by 4 bases, 12 bases remained unmatched. Germline CDR1 and CDR2: GEAIGNYY and EKD. CDR3 length equals 21 residues. CDR3: CACDTVSTLGDTLWDTRQMFF. In DNA form, the CDR3 reads TGTGCCTGTGACACCGTTAGTACTCTGGGGGATACGCTGTGGGACACCCGACAGATGTTTTTC.

This clone was counted once. With a far larger clone one base away, a read error is the likely cause. Additional DNA sequences in this sample encode the identical CDR3. The chain joins TRDV2 to TRDJ3; 9 nucleotides agree with TRDD3. As TCRdb names no J gene, one was assigned here on the basis of a DNA match to germline. Germline assignment: CDR1 GEAIGNYY and CDR2 EKD. This CDR3 has 18 residues. The junction had 7 bases not matched to a gene; V was cut back by 1 base and J by 4 bases. CDR3 nucleotides: TGTGCCTGTGACACAGGGGGATACCTCTCATGGGACACCCGACAGATGTTTTTC. It encodes CACDTGGYLSWDTRQMFF.

In this sample, this clone is hyperexpanded. Other DNA sequences in this sample translate to the same CDR3. The chain carries TRDV2 and TRDJ1; 7 positions agree with TRDD3. The ends lost 0 bases at V and 0 bases at J; junction bases unmatched: 9. This CDR3 has 17 amino acids. The germline V gene encodes CDR1 GEAIGNYY and CDR2 EKD. In nucleotides, the CDR3 is TGTGCCTGTGACACCCTCCCTGGAGGATACGACACCGATAAACTCATCTTT. Translated, it gives CACDTLPGGYDTDKLIF.

The chain carries TRDV1 and TRDJ1; 13 bases line up with TRDD3. Since TCRdb gives no J gene, matching the DNA to germline was used here to assign it. J lost 3 bases, V lost 1 base, and 11 bases had no gene match. There are 19 residues in the CDR3. Per the germline V gene, CDR1 is TSWWSYY and CDR2 is QGS. This chain's CDR3 is CALGEPPVLGDTEADKLIF. The DNA of the CDR3 is TGTGCTCTTGGGGAACCACCAGTACTGGGGGATACGGAAGCCGATAAACTCATCTTT.

Worth noting for this clone: With a far larger clone one base away, a read error is the likely cause. The chain has TRDV2 and TRDJ3; 13 bases align to TRDD3. Because TCRdb records no J gene, it was assigned here through a match of the DNA to germline. Germline V gene lookup returns CDR1 GEAIGNYY and CDR2 EKD. This CDR3 contains 18 residues. As DNA, the CDR3 is TGTGCCTGTGACGTACTGGGGGATACGTCCTGGGACACCCGACTGATGTTTTTC. Its translation: CACDVLGDTSWDTRLMFF.

On this clone: Given a far larger clone just one base away, this is likely a sequencing read error. J is TRDJ3 and V is TRDV2; 11 bases match TRDD3. TCRdb supplies no J gene; here it was assigned by aligning the nucleotide sequence to germline. CDR1 is GEAIGNYY, CDR2 EKD, per germline. The CDR3 length is 18 residues. The CDR3 is CAFDILLGDNWDTRQMFF. CDR3 nucleotide sequence: TGTGCCTTTGACATCCTACTGGGGGATAACTGGGACACCCGACAGATGTTTTTC.

To note about this clone: TCRdb's entry gives the protein of a much larger clone, which mismatches this DNA's translation at residue 7, likely from a read error; the protein reported here is translated from the DNA. This sequence joins TRDV2 and TRDJ1; D may be TRDD3 (5 bases). Here the J gene came from matching the DNA to germline, since TCRdb omits it. CDR3 length: 16 amino acids. Germline values: CDR1 GEAIGNYY, CDR2 EKD. V was clipped by 3 bases and J by 0 bases, with 16 bases between them. CDR3 coding DNA: TGTGCCTGTGACTTTGGGGAAACCCCGTACACCGATAAACTCATCTTT. Translating it yields CACDFGETPYTDKLIF.

The count of this clone is one. This likely came from a read error, as a far larger clone is one base away. V is TRDV2 and J is TRDJ2, with 10 bases matching TRDD3. As TCRdb names no J gene, one was assigned here on the basis of a DNA match to germline. Germline CDR1 GEAIGNYY, CDR2 EKD. The length of the CDR3 is 15 residues. The CDR3 nucleotides read TGTGCCTGTGACATACTGGGGGATTTGGCAGCACAACTCTTCTTT. Protein product: CACDILGDLAAQLFF.

Concerning this clone itself: The TCRdb record carries a much larger clone's protein, which differs from this DNA's translation at residue 14; a read error is the likely cause, and the protein listed here is the DNA translation. The chain combines TRDV1 with TRDJ1; the D gene is possibly TRDD3 (6 bases). Assignment of the J gene here rests on matching the DNA to germline, because TCRdb gives none. This CDR3 has 22 residues. Looked up from germline, CDR1 is TSWWSYY and CDR2 is QGS. Trimming took 0 bases from V and 0 from J, leaving 29 bases between them. The chain's CDR3 is CALGELAQISKWILRYTDKLIF. The CDR3 DNA follows: TGTGCTCTTGGGGAACTAGCACAGATTTCTAAGTGGATACTCCGGTACACCGATAAACTCATCTTT.

This chain uses TRDV2 with TRDJ2, with 8 bases fitting TRDD3. TCRdb gives no J gene; it was assigned here by matching the DNA to germline. Germline lookup yields CDR1 GEAIGNYY and CDR2 EKD. This CDR3 has 15 amino acids. V dropped 0 bases and J dropped 5; count of bases not matched to a gene: 4. The CDR3 bases are TGTGCCTGTGACACCGTGGTGGGGGATACAGCACAACTCTTCTTT. It yields the protein CACDTVVGDTAQLFF.

To note about this clone: Only one base separates this from a far larger clonotype, so it likely reflects a read error. The chain links TRDV2 to TRDJ3; 10 nucleotides agree with TRDD3. TCRdb offers no J gene call, so here the DNA was matched to germline to obtain one. This CDR3 has 19 residues. CDR1 GEAIGNYY and CDR2 EKD come from the germline V gene. V lost 2 bases, J lost 0 bases, and 6 bases stayed unmatched. The CDR3 nucleotides read TGTGCCTGTGACATACGGGGGGATACGAGCTCCTGGGACACCCGACAGATGTTTTTC. Translation: CACDIRGDTSSWDTRQMFF.

By share, this clone counts as hyperexpanded. The V and J genes are TRDV2 and TRDJ2, with 9 bases matching TRDD3. Germline loops: CDR1 GEAIGNYY, CDR2 EKD. The CDR3 is 17 amino acids. V was clipped by 0 bases and J by 2 bases; unmatched bases: 6. The DNA for the CDR3 is TGTGCCTGTGACACCGTGAGTACTGGGGGATTGACAGCACAACTCTTCTTT. Translating gives CACDTVSTGGLTAQLFF.

Judged by abundance, this clone is large. The gene calls are TRDV1 and TRDJ1; 13 nucleotides line up with TRDD3. As TCRdb names no J gene, one was assigned here on the basis of a DNA match to germline. The V segment lost 4 bases and the J segment 0 bases; nucleotides outside the gene matches: 23. CDR3 length equals 23 residues. In germline, CDR1 is TSWWSYY, CDR2 QGS. The CDR3: CALGGHKPQSPTGGYAYTDKLIF. CDR3 sequence (DNA): TGTGCTCTTGGGGGCCACAAACCCCAGTCTCCTACTGGGGGATACGCTTACACCGATAAACTCATCTTT.

By share of the sample, this clone is medium-sized. V is TRDV2 and J is TRDJ1, with 8 nucleotides matching TRDD3. V shed 3 bases, J shed 0 bases, and the junction held 5 bases outside the gene matches. The germline CDR1 and CDR2 sequences are GEAIGNYY and EKD. This CDR3 comprises 15 residues. The CDR3 loop is CACDFLLGDTDKLIF. The CDR3 DNA reads TGTGCCTGTGACTTTTTACTGGGGGACACCGATAAACTCATCTTT.

As regards this clone: A far larger clone is just one base off, so this is likely a read error. The sample contains more than one DNA sequence encoding this CDR3. The V gene is TRDV2, the J gene TRDJ3, with 10 nucleotides matching TRDD3. The J gene, left out of TCRdb, was set here by checking the DNA against germline. J lost 4 bases, V lost 0 bases, and 5 bases had no gene match. The germline gives CDR1 GEAIGNYY, CDR2 EKD. The CDR3 contains 18 residues. The CDR3 DNA sequence: TGTGCCTGTGACACCGGGGGATACGCATCATGGGACACCCGACAGATGTTTTTC. This translates into CACDTGGYASWDTRQMFF.

This clone has just one count. A far larger clone is one nucleotide away, so this likely arose from a read error. Called V gene: TRDV2; the J gene was not called; TRDD3 is taken as the D call from the table, unchecked against the DNA. The CDR3 spans 18 residues. Germline loops: CDR1 GEAIGNYY, CDR2 EKD. CDR3 protein: CACDYWGIRSWDTRQLFF. For the CDR3, the DNA is TGTGCCTGTGACTACTGGGGGATAAGAAGCTGGGACACCCGACAGCTGTTTTTC.

This clone was seen only a few times. A far larger clone is just one base off, so this is likely a read error. This CDR3 is also generated by other DNA sequences in the sample. The chain employs TRDV1 and TRDJ1; 13 bases fit TRDD3. The CDR3 extends over 23 amino acids. J lost 2 bases, V lost 8 bases, and 29 bases had no gene match. Germline V lookup: CDR1 TSWWSYY, CDR2 QGS. The DNA for the CDR3 is TGTGCTCTTCTGGTTCCGGCCAGGGTACTGGGGGATACGGAGAGACTAGGTACCGATAAACTCATCTTT. The encoded protein is CALLVPARVLGDTERLGTDKLIF.